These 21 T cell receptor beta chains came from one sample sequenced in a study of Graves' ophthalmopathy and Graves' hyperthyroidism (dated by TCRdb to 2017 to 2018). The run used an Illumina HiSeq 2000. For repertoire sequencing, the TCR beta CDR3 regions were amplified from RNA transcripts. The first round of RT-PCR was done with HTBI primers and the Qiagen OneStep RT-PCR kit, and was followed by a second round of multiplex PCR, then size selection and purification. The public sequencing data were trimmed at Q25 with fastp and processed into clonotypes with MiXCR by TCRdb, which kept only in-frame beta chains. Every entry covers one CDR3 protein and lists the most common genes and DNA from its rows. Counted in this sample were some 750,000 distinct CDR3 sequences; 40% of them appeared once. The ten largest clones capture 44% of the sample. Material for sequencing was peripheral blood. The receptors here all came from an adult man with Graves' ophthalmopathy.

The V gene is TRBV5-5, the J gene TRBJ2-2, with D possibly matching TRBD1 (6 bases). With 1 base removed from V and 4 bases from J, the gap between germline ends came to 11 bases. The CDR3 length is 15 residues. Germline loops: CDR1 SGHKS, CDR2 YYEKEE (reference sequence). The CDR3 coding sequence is TGTGCCAGCAGCTTGTTTCAGGACAGCACCGGGGAGCTGTTTTTT. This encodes CASSLFQDSTGELFF. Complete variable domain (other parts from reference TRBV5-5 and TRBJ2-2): DAGVTQSPTHLIKTRGQQVTLRCSPISGHKSVSWYQQVLGQGPQFIFQYYEKEERGRGNFPDRFSARQFPNYSSELNVNALLLGDSALYLCASSLFQDSTGELFFGEGSRLTVL.

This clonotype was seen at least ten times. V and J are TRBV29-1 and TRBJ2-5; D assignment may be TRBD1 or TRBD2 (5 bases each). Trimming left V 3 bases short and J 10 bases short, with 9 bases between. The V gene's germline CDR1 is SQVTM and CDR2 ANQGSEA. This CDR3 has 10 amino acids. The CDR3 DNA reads TGCAGCGTTGATGTGGGGGACCAGTACTTC. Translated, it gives CSVDVGDQYF.

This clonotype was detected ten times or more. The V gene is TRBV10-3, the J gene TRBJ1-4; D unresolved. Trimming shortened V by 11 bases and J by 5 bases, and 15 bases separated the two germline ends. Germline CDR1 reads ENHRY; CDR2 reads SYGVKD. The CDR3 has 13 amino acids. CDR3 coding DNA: TGTGCCTCACAGTTCGGCGTCAATGAAAAACTGTTTTTT. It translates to CASQFGVNEKLFF.

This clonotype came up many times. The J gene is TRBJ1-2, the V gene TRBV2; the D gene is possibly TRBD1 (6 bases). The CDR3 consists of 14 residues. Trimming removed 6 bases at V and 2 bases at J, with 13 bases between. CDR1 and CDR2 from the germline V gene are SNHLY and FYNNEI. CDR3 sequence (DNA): TGTGCCAGCAGGAGCAGGGGATTAAACTATGGCTACACCTTC. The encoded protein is CASRSRGLNYGYTF.

The CDR3 DNA follows: TGTGCCACCAGTGAGGGACACAATCAAGAGACCCAGTACTTC. Translated: CATSEGHNQETQYF. The V call is TRBV24-1, the J call TRBJ2-5; the D gene is possibly TRBD1 (6 bases). Looked up from germline, CDR1 is KGHDR and CDR2 is SFDVKD. The CDR3 covers 14 residues. V lost 4 bases and J 2 bases, leaving 10 bases between the germline ends.

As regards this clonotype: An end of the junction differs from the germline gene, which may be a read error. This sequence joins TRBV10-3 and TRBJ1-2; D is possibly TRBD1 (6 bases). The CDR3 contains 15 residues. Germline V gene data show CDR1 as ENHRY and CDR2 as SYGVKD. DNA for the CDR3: TGTGCCAGCAGTCGACAGGAGGGGTTGGACTATGGCTACACCTTC. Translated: CASSRQEGLDYGYTF.

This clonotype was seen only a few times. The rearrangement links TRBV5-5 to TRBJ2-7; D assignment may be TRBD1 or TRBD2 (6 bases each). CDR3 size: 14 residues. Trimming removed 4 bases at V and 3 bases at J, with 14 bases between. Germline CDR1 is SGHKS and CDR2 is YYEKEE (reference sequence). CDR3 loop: CASSLGGQHYEQYF. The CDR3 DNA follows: TGTGCCAGCAGCCTCGGGGGACAACACTACGAGCAGTACTTC.

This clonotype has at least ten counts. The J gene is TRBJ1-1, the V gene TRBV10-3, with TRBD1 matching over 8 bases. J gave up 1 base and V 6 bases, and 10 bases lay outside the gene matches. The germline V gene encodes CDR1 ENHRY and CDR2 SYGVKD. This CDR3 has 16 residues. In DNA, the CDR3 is TGTGCCATCAGACGCGGCGACCAGGGGGCGAACACTGAAGCTTTCTTT. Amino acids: CAIRRGDQGANTEAFF.

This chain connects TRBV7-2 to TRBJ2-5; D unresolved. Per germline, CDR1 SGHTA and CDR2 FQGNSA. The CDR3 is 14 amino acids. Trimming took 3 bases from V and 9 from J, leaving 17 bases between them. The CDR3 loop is CASSFFRTDQPQYF. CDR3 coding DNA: TGTGCCAGCAGCTTTTTCAGGACGGATCAGCCCCAGTACTTC.

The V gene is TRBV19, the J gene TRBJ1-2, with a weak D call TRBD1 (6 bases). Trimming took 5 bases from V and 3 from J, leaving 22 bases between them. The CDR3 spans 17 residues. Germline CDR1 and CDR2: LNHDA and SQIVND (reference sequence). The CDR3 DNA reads TGTGCCAGTAGTTCCCCTCGAGGGGGGGAAGAAGACTATGGCTACACCTTC. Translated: CASSSPRGGEEDYGYTF.

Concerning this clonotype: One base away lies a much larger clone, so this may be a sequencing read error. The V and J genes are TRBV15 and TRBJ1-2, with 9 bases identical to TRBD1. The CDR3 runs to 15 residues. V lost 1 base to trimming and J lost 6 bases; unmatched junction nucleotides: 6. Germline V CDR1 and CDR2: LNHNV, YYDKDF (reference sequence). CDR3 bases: TGTGCCACCAGCAGAGGTCGGGGACAGGGCGATGGCTACACCTTC. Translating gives CATSRGRGQGDGYTF.

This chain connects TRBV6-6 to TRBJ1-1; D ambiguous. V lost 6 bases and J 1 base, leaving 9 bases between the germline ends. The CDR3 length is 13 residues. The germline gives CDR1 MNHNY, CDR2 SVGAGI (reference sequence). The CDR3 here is CASRRSQNTEAFF. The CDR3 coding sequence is TGTGCCAGCAGGCGCAGCCAGAACACTGAAGCTTTCTTT.

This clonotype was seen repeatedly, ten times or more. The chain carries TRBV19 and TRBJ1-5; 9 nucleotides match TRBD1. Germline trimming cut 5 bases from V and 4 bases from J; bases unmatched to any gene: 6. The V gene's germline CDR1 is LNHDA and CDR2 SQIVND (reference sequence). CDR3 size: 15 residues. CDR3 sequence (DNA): TGTGCCAGTAGTCCCGGGGACAGGGCAAATCAGCCCCAGCATTTT. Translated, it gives CASSPGDRANQPQHF.

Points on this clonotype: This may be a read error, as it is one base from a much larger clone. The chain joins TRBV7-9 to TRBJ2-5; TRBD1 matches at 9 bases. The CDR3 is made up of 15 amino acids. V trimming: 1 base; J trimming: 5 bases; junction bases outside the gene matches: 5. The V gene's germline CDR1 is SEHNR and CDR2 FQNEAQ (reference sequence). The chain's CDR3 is CASSLVGQGWETQYF. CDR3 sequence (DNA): TGTGCCAGCAGCTTAGTGGGACAGGGTTGGGAGACCCAGTACTTC.

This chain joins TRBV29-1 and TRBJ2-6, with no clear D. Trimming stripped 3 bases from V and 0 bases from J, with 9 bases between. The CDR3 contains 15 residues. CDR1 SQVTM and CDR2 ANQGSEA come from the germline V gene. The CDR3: CSVDKADSGANVLTF. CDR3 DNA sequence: TGCAGCGTTGATAAGGCGGACTCTGGGGCCAACGTCCTGACTTTC.

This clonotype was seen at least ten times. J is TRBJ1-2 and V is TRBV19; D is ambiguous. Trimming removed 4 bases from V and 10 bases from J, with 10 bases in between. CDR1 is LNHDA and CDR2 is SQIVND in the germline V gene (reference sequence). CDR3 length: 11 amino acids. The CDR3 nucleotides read TGTGCCAGTAGTACTCCCTCCATCTACACCTTC. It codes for CASSTPSIYTF. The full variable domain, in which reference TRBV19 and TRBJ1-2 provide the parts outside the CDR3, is DGGITQSPKYLFRKEGQNVTLSCEQNLNHDAMYWYRQDPGQGLRLIYYSQIVNDFQKGDIAEGYSVSREKKESFPLTVTSAQKNPTAFYLCASSTPSIYTFGSGTRLTVV.

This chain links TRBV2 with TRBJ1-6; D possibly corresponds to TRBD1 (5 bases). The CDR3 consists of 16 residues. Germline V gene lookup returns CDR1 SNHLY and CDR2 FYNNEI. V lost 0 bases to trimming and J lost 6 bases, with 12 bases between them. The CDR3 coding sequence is TGTGCCAGCAGTGAAGCGGGGGTTAGTGGTAATTCACCCCTCCACTTT. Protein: CASSEAGVSGNSPLHF.

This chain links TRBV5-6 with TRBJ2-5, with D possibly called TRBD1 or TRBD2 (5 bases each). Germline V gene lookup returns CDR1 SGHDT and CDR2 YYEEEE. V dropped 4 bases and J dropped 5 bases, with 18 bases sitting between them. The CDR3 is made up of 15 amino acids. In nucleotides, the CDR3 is TGTGCCAGCAGCCAACCGGGACCGCCTCGTGAGACCCAGTACTTC. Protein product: CASSQPGPPRETQYF. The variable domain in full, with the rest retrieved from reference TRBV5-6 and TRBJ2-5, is DAGVTQSPTHLIKTRGQQVTLRCSPKSGHDTVSWYQQALGQGPQFIFQYYEEEERQRGNFPDRFSGHQFPNYSSELNVNALLLGDSALYLCASSQPGPPRETQYFGPGTRLLVL.

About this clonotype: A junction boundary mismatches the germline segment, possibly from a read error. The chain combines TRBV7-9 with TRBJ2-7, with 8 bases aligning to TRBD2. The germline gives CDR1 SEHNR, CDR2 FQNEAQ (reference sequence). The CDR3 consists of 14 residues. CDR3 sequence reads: CASSLGAGEHEQYF. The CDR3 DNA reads TGCGCCAGCAGCTTGGGAGCGGGAGAGCACGAGCAGTACTTC.

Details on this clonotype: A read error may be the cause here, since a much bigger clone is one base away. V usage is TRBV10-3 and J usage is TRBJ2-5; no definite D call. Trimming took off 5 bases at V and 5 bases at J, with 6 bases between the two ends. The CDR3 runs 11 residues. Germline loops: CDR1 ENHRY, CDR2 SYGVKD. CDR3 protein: CAISYAETQYF. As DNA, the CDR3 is TGTGCCATCAGTTACGCCGAGACCCAGTACTTC.

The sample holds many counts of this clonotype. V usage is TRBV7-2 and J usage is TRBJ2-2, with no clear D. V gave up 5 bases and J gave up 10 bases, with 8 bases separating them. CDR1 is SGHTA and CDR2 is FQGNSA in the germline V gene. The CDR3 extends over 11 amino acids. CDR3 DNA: TGTGCCAGCAGCGCCACTGTGGAGCTGTTTTTT. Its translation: CASSATVELFF.